This is a list of T cell receptor beta chains from one sample in a study of T cell changes during pregnancy in multiple sclerosis. Assay used: immunoSEQ multiplex PCR; TCRdb lists only in-frame clones, some missing. The sample holds around 57,000 clones; 92% are singletons and the top ten take more than 0.15%. The sample consisted of CD4+ T cells from peripheral blood mononuclear cells, taken after pregnancy. All receptors come from a female donor in good health, enrolled as a control in a pregnancy study. The CDR3 runs from the conserved cysteine through the conserved F or W. Some rows have no size entry. The others give once, few or many, or a class for an expanded clone.

TRBV6-5 . CASSYRTGVSYGYTF
TRBV29-1 few CSVRTGKEKLFF
TRBV2 once CASAGGSNQPQHF
TRBV7-2 . CASSFREGSYEQYF
TRBV11-2 . CASSLDRLANYGYTF
TRBV4-1 . CASSRGQVIDGNQPQHF
TRBV4-3 once CASSQGDRANTEAFF
TRBV5-4 . CASSLDTIGVGEQYF
TRBV7-2 . CASSSYSRGTEAFF
TRBV5-1 . CASSLGAGPRDTEAFF
TRBV4-3 . CASSPGTGGGNTIYF
TRBV14 . CASSQDGKFNEKLFF
TRBV28 . CASSPTAVGEAFF
TRBV6-5 few CASSRDREGYGYTF
TRBV5-1 . CASSPGMNEKLFF
TRBV7-2 . CASSLGGGHGNTIYF
TRBV4-3 . CASSQGLSRNEQFF
TRBV12-5 . CASGGLATDTQYF
TRBV7-9 . CASSSRRSGITDTQYF
TRBV6-1 . CASSEQGLGNQPQHF
TRBV7-3 . CASSRPGGEQYF
TRBV7-3 . CASSLGTGGAFF